This T cell receptor (beta chain) is drawn from a study of CD8+CD57+ T cells in acquired aplastic anemia. Study results and caveats: No significant patient-versus-control difference appeared in CD8+ Simpson's diversity.

The CDR3 runs 13 residues. CDR1 and CDR2 (germline): SGHRS, YFSETQ. V was cut by 0 bases and J by 4 bases, with 8 bases left in between. Notes on this clonotype: The antigen is undetermined.

Template material for TCR beta VDJ and CDR3 profiling consisted of genomic DNA. TCRdb independently ran MiXCR on the reads; one entry per CDR3 protein. The sample holds about 160,000 distinct CDR3 sequences, roughly 48% seen once. CD8+CD57+ cell expansion, shown by flow cytometry, had occurred in the patients selected for sequencing. The sequenced material came from sorted CD4+, CD8+, or CD8+CD57+ T cells (not recorded which) from PBMCs. The chain links TRBV5-1 to TRBJ2-7; D is ambiguous. This receptor was obtained from a human donor with aplastic anemia. DNA of the CDR3: TGCGCCAGCAGCTTGGAAGGACGGTACGAGCAGTACTTC. Its translation is CASSLEGRYEQYF.